This T cell receptor (beta chain) was profiled in a study of T-cell reconstitution after alpha-beta-depleted transplantation in children. General study findings and limits: Recipient T cells and thymic progenitors that survived were the source of the high TCRbeta diversity seen at day 60 in some patients.

TCRbeta library construction was performed incorporating unique molecular identifiers. TCRdb reprocessed the PCR reads with MiXCR, giving one entry per CDR3 protein. Of about 510,000 distinct CDR3 sequences in the sample, 9.5% to 12% were seen once. This clonotype showed up many times. What it recognizes is unknown. V was clipped by 0 bases and J by 4 bases; unmatched bases: 4. Germline V gives CDR1 LGHDT, CDR2 YNNKEL (reference sequence). CDR3 length equals 15 residues. This receptor was identified in a female patient between 2 and 15 years old who had a stem cell transplant for aplastic anemia, so the T cells may come from the graft donor. The genes are TRBV3-1 and TRBJ1-1, with 8 bases aligning to TRBD1. Here the sequenced sample was PBMCs, mostly from graft donor cells, taken 180 days after TCRalphabeta/CD19-depleted stem cell transplant. This CDR3 is CASSQDPGGRTEAFF. In nucleotides, the CDR3 is TGTGCCAGCAGCCAAGACCCAGGGGGCCGCACTGAAGCTTTCTTT.